This T cell receptor beta chain comes out of a study of T cell repertoires in cytomegalovirus infection (dated by TCRdb to about 2019). General notes on the study: Alongside well-studied HLA-B-restricted epitopes, the peptide stimulations were aimed at recently identified HLA-C-restricted CMV epitopes, whose presentation resists viral immunomodulation. Because public TCR beta signatures pointed to carriage of CMV infection together with the matching HLA type, the HLA type of each donor mattered for the analysis.

This clonotype appeared many times. The antigen this receptor binds is unknown. No much larger clone is present one base from it, and per-base qualities are unavailable. This sample was sequenced with an Illumina HiSeq 1500. TCRdb trimmed the raw reads at Q25, called clones with MiXCR and kept productive beta chains. When rows share a CDR3 protein, they turn into one entry using the most common DNA and genes. Across this sample there are approximately 990,000 distinct CDR3 sequences, with about 33% seen only once. The ten most abundant clones make up roughly 13% of the sample. The treatment or condition tag for this specimen amounts to: in vitro stimulation with specific CMV peptide epitopes to enrich CMV-specific T cells. The CDR3 starts with the cysteine, ends with the phenylalanine, and has 14 residues. Solely the CDR3 DNA is kept, with 42 bases framed from the first base. The junction shows trimming of 5 bases on V and 3 bases on J, plus 13 bases between the germline ends. Per the germline V gene, MNHNS is the CDR1 and SASEGT is the CDR2.

Here is what the overall study found, with its caveats: The ex vivo response was dominated by HLA-C-restricted CMV-specific TCR beta clonotypes, and the single most frequent clonotype in two of eight donors was supplied by these HLA-C-restricted clonotypes. Cumulative frequency of public TCR beta family members discriminated carriers of CMV infection plus the relevant HLA type in this cohort and an independent approximately 360-donor cohort.

The rearranged chain carries TRBV6-1 and TRBJ2-5; 5 matching bases give a weak D call of TRBD2. The clonotype originates from a human donor in good health (CMV status not recorded). Some clones in this sample may be carry-over from other donors' samples. This specimen consisted of cultured CD8+ T cells from PBMCs, obtained from culture after CMV antigen stimulation. CDR3 reads: CASSFDLGEETQYF. The sequenced DNA is TGTGCCAGCAGTTTCGACCTCGGGGAAGAGACCCAGTACTTC.